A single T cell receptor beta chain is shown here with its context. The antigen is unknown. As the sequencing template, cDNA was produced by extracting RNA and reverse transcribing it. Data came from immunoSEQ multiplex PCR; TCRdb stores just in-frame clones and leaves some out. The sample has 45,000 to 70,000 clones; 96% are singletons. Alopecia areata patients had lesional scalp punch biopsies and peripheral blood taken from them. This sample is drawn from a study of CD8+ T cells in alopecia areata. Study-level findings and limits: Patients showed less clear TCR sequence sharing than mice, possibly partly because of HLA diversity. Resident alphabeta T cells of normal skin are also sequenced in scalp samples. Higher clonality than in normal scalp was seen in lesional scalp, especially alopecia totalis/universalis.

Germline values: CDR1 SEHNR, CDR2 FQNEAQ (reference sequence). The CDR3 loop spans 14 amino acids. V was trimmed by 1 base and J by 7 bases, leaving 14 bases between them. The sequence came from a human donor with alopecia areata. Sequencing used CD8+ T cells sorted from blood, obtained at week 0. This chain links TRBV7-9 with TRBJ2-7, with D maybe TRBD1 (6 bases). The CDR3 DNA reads TGTGCCAGCAGCTTAGTGGACAGTTTGAAAGAGCAGTACTTC. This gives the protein CASSLVDSLKEQYF.